Sequencing of this T cell receptor (beta chain) was carried out in a study of identical twins. Whole-study results and caveats: Analyses of zero insertions could, in part, be confounded by invariant MAIT and iNKT cells. Where beta out-of-frame sequences were concerned, excess twin sharing was weaker. Among out-of-frame alpha sequences shared by twins, low generation probability occurred in excess.

This clonotype was seen more than once but under ten times. Its cognate antigen is unknown. MiXCR was run by TCRdb on the 5' RACE reads, yielding one entry per CDR3 protein. The repertoire has about 200,000 distinct CDR3 sequences, over 9.5% of them found once; the top ten carry about a tenth. Between the trimmed V and J ends, which lost 4 bases and 3 bases, there was a span of 11 bases. The CDR3 has 13 residues. Germline V gene lookup returns CDR1 SGHRS and CDR2 YFSETQ. This chain links TRBV5-1 with TRBJ2-7; perhaps TRBD2 as D (6 bases). The sequencing input was memory T cells sorted from blood. The clonotype originates from a man aged 50 to 59 in good health. The CDR3 DNA is TGCGCCAGCAGCCAGGGACTGAACTACGAGCAGTACTTC. Translated, it gives CASSQGLNYEQYF.